This T cell receptor beta chain was found in a study of T cell repertoires in cytomegalovirus infection. Study in general: Public TCR beta signatures provided an indication of both CMV infection and a matching HLA type. Study-level points and caveats: Dominant in the ex vivo response were TCR beta clonotypes restricted by HLA-C and specific for CMV.

TCRdb reprocessed the reads with MiXCR, giving one entry per CDR3 protein. The sample has tens of thousands of distinct CDR3 sequences, 20% to 25% seen once; the top ten hold roughly 20%. Trimming removed 4 bases at V and 7 bases at J, with 4 bases between. CDR3 length equals 10 residues. CDR1 and CDR2 from the germline V gene are MDHEN and SYDVKM. With respect to this clonotype: Its antigen remains unidentified.

This clonotype was obtained from a human donor in good health (CMV status not recorded). Some clones in this sample may be carry-over from other donors' samples. The chain joins TRBV28 to TRBJ1-2, with unresolved D. The material sequenced was PBMCs, sequenced either directly or after in vitro stimulation (not recorded which). Here the CDR3 DNA reads TGTGCCAGCAGTTCCGTTGGCTACACCTTC. It encodes CASSSVGYTF.